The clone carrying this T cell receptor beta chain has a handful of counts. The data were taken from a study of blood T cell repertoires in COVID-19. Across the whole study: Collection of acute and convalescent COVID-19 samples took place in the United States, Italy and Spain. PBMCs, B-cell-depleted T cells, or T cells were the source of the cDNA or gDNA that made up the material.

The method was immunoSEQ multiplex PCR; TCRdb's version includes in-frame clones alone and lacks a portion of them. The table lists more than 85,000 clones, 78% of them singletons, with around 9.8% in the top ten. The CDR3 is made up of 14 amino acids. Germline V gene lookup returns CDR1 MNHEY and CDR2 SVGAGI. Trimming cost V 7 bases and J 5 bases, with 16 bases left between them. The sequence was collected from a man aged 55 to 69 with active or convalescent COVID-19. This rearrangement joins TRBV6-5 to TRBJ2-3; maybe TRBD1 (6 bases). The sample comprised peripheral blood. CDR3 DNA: TGTGCCAGCAAAACAGGGCAAGGGGAAGATACGCAGTATTTT. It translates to CASKTGQGEDTQYF.